This T cell receptor (beta chain) was recorded in a study of blood T cell repertoires in COVID-19 (TCRdb year 2020). For context, the study as a whole: Samples from collaborators originated in the United States, Italy and Spain and spanned both the acute and convalescent phases of COVID-19. The material from the prospective study consisted of cDNA or gDNA derived from T cells, B-cell-depleted T cells, or PBMCs. Deeply sampled blood TCRbeta repertoires from subjects exposed to, actively infected with, or recovered from COVID-19 were included in the dataset. The repertoires were made available in a free public database intended to serve as a resource for research on the immune response to SARS-CoV-2. Samples were obtained from the ongoing ImmuneRACE study (first 160 participants) and from over 1,000 subjects provided by 6 global collaborators. Nearly every sample came with metadata listing a de-identified subject ID, COVID-19 status, age in years and sex. Where available, HLA class I and class II types were taken from metadata supplied by the sample provider and were not determined by assay-based typing.

About this clone itself: Its antigen is unknown. Nothing much larger sits one base from this clone, and base qualities are not available.

General conclusions and limits of the study: The quantity of clinical and demographic metadata differed by source and by participant and was supplied without curation.

TCRbeta CDR3 regions were amplified from genomic DNA by means of the immunoSEQ Assay, a bias-controlled multiplex PCR. In the source study's methods: Within the assay, amplification of reference gene primers was used to estimate how many nucleated cells each sample contained. To quantify the absolute abundance of each unique TCRbeta CDR3 rearrangement, sequence reads were collapsed and filtered. For each sample, productive Simpson clonality was calculated by taking the square root of Simpson's diversity index across productive rearrangements. TCRdb took this table from immuneACCESS and kept in-frame rearrangements with V and J called. Such tables lack part of the clones; where checked against another copy, unresolved V genes explain under half of the gap, and the rest is unexplained. V, J and clone size are taken as reported in that table, and D and trimming were inferred from the DNA itself. This sample comprises about 81,000 clones, around 80% of them detected only once. The top ten clonotypes cover 6.5% to 8% of the sample.

From the cysteine up to the phenylalanine, the CDR3 has a length of 16 residues. CDR3 DNA only is kept here, 48 bases in frame from base 1. CDR1 SNHLY and CDR2 FYNNEI were looked up in the germline V gene. The germline ends are 10 bases apart after V is trimmed by 1 base and J by 0 bases. Whole blood was collected in K2EDTA tubes by collaborating institutions according to the institutions' own protocols. For TCRbeta analysis, collaborators shipped samples as frozen whole blood, isolated PBMCs, or DNA extracted from either of those sample types. Recombination joined TRBV2 with TRBJ2-4; the D gene is not confidently resolved. This receptor was taken from a human donor in a cohort sampled during active COVID-19. Sequencing input: peripheral blood. Here the CDR3 is given as CASSEVGSLAKNIQYF. Here is the DNA: TGTGCCAGCAGTGAAGTGGGCAGCCTAGCCAAAAACATTCAGTACTTC.